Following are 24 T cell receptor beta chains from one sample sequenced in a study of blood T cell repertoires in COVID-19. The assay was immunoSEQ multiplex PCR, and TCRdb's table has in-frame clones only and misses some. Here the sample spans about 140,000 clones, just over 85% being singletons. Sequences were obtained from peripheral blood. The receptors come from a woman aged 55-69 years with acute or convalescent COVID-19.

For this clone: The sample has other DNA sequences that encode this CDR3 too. In DNA, the CDR3 is TGCAGTGCTAGTGATCCGGGACAGGGGGCGGGGGAGCAGTACTTC. Translated: CSASDPGQGAGEQYF. J is TRBJ2-7 and V is TRBV20-1; TRBD1 matches at 12 bases. V gave up 3 bases and J gave up 7 bases; unmatched junction bases: 10. There are 15 residues in the CDR3. CDR1 and CDR2 (germline): DFQATT, SNEGSKA (reference sequence).

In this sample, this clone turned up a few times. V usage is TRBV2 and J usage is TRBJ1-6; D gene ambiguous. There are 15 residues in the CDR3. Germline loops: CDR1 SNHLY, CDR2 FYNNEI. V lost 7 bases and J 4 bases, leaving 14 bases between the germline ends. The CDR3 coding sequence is TGTGCCAGCACCTCCGATCGAGGGTATAATTCACCCCTCCACTTT. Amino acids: CASTSDRGYNSPLHF.

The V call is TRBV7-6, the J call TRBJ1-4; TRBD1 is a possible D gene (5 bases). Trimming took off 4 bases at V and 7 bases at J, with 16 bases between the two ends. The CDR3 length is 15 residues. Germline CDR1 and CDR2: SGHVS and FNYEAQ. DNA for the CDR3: TGTGCCAGCAGCTCCCAGCACGGGGGGTTTGAAAAACTGTTTTTT. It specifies CASSSQHGGFEKLFF. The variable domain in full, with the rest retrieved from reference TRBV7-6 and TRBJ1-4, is GAGVSQSPRYKVTKRGQDVALRCDPISGHVSLYWYRQALGQGPEFLTYFNYEAQQDKSGLPNDRFSAERPEGSISTLTIQRTEQRDSAMYRCASSSQHGGFEKLFFGSGTQLSVL.

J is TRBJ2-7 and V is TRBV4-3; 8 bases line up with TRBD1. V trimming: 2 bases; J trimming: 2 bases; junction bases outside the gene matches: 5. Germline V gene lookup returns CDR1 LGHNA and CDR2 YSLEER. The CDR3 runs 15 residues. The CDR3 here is CASSQPQGGAYEQYF. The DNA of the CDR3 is TGCGCCAGCAGCCAACCACAGGGGGGCGCCTACGAGCAGTACTTC.

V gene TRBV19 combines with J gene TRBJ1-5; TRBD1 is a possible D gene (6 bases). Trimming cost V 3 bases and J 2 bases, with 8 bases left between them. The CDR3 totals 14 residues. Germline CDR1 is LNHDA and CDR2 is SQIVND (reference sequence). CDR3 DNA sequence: TGTGCCAGTAGTATGGCAGGGGGCAATCAGCCCCAGCATTTT. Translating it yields CASSMAGGNQPQHF.

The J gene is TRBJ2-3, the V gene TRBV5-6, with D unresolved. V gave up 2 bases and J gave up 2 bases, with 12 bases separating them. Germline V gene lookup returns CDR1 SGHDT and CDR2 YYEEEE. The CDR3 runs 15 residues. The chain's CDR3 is CASSFLHRSTDTQYF. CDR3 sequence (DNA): TGTGCCAGCAGCTTTCTCCACAGATCCACAGATACGCAGTATTTT.

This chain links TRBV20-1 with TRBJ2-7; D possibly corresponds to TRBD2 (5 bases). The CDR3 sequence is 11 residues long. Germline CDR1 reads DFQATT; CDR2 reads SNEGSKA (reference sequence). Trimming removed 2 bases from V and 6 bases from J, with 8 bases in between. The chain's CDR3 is CSARRGFEQYF. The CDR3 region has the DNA TGCAGTGCTAGAAGAGGGTTCGAGCAGTACTTC.

The CDR3 spells CASQSDRRHATNEKLFF. The CDR3 DNA follows: TGTGCCAGTCAATCCGACCGGCGGCACGCAACTAATGAAAAACTGTTTTTT. The rearrangement uses TRBV19 and TRBJ1-4; D gene ambiguous. This CDR3 comprises 17 residues. CDR1 and CDR2 (germline): LNHDA, SQIVND (reference sequence). V was cut by 8 bases and J by 0 bases, with 19 bases left in between.

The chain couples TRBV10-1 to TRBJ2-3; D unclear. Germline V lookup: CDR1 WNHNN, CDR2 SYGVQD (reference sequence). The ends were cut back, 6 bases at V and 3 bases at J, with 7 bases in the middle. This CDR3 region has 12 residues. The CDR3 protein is CASRHPTDTQYF. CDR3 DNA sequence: TGCGCCAGCAGACATCCGACAGATACGCAGTATTTT.

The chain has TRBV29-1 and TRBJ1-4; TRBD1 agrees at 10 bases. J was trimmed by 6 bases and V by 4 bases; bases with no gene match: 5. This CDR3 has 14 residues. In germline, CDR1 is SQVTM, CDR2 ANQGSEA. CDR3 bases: TGCAGCGTTGTGCTGACAGGGGGCGATGAAAAACTGTTTTTT. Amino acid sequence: CSVVLTGGDEKLFF.

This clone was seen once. CDR3 residues: CASRGLGARPYGYTF. The CDR3 bases are TGTGCCAGCAGGGGCTTGGGCGCCCGTCCATATGGCTACACCTTC. The V and J genes are TRBV11-2 and TRBJ1-2, with D hard to call. This CDR3 region has 15 residues. Germline CDR1 SGHAT, CDR2 FQNNGV. V was cut by 6 bases and J by 5 bases, with 19 bases left in between.

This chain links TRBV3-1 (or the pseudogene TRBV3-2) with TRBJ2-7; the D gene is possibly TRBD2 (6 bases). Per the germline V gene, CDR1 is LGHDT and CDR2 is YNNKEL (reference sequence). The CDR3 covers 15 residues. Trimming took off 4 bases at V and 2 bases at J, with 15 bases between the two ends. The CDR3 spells CASSPLAFGPYEQYF. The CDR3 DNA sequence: TGTGCCAGCAGCCCACTAGCCTTCGGCCCCTACGAGCAGTACTTC.

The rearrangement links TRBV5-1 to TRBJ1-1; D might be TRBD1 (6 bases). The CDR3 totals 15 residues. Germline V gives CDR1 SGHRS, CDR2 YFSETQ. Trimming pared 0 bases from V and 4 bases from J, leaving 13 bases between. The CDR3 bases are TGCGCCAGCAGCTTGGCCAAGGGGGACCTCACTGAAGCTTTCTTT. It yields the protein CASSLAKGDLTEAFF. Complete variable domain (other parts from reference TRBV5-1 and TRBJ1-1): KAGVTQTPRYLIKTRGQQVTLSCSPISGHRSVSWYQQTPGQGLQFLFEYFSETQRNKGNFPGRFSGRQFSNSRSEMNVSTLELGDSALYLCASSLAKGDLTEAFFGQGTRLTVV.

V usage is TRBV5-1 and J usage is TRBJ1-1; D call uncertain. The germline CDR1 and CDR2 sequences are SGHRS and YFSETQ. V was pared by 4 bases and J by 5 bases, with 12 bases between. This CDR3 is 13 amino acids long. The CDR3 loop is CASSPSHETEAFF. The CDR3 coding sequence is TGCGCCAGCAGCCCCTCCCACGAGACTGAAGCTTTCTTT.

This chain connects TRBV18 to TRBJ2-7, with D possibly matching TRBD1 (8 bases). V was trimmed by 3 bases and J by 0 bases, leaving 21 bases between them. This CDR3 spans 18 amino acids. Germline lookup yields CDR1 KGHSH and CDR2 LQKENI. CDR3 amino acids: CASSPTHRGGLSSYEQYF. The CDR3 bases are TGTGCCAGCTCACCCACGCACAGGGGGGGACTAAGCTCCTACGAGCAGTACTTC.

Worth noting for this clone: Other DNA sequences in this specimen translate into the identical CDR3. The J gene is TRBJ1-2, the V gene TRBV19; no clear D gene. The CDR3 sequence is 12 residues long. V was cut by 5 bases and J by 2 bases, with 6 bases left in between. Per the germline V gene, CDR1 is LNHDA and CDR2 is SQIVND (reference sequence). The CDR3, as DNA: TGTGCCAGTAGTGGGCAGAACTATGGCTACACCTTC. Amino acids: CASSGQNYGYTF.

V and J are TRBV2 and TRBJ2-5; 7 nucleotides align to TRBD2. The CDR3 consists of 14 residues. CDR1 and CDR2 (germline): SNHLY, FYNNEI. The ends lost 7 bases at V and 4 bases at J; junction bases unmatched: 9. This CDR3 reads CASMGGEIGETQYF. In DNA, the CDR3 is TGTGCCAGCATGGGGGGGGAGATCGGAGAGACCCAGTACTTC.

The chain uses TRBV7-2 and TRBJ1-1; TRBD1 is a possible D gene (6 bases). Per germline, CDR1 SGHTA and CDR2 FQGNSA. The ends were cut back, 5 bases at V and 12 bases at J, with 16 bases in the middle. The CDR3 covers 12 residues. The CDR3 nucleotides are TGTGCCAGCAGCCTGCTGGACAGAGAGTCTTTCTTT. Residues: CASSLLDRESFF.

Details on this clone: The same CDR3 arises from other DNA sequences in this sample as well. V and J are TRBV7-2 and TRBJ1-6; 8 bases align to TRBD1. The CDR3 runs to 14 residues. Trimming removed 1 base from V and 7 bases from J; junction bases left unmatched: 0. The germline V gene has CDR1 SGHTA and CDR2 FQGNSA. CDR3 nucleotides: TGTGCCAGCAGCTTAGACAGGGGGAATTCACCCCTCCACTTT. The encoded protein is CASSLDRGNSPLHF. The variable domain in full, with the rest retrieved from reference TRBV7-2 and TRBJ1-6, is GAGVSQSPSNKVTEKGKDVELRCDPISGHTALYWYRQSLGQGLEFLIYFQGNSAPDKSGLPSDRFSAERTGGSVSTLTIQRTQQEDSAVYLCASSLDRGNSPLHFGNGTRLTVT.

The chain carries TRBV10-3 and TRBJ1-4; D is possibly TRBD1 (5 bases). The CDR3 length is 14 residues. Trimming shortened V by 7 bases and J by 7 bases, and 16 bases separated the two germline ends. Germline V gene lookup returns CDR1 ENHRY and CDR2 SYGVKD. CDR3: CAINSGTRGEKLFF. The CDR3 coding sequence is TGTGCCATCAACTCCGGGACTAGGGGTGAAAAACTGTTTTTT.

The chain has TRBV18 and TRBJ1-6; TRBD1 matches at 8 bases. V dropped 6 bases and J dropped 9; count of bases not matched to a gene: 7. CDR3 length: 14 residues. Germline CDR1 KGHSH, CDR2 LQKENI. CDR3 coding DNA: TGTGCCAGCTCTCCGGGACAGGCGGGTTCACCCCTCCACTTT. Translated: CASSPGQAGSPLHF.

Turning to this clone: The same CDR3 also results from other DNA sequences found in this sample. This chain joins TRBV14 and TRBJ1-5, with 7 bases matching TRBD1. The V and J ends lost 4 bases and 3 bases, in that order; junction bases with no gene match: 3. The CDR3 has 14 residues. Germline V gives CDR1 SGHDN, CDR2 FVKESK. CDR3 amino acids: CASSPTGANQPQHF. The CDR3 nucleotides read TGTGCCAGCAGCCCAACAGGGGCCAATCAGCCCCAGCATTTT.

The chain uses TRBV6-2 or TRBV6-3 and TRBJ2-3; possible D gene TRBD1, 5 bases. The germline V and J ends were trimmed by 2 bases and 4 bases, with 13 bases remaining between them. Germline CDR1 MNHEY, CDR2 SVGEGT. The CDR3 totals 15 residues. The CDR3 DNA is TGTGCCAGCAGTTACGGGCAGGGCTTTTCAGATACGCAGTATTTT. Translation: CASSYGQGFSDTQYF.

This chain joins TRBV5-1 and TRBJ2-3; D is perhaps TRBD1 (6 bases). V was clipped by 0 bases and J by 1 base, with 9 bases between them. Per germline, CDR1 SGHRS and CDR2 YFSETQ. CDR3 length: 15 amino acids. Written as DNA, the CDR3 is TGCGCCAGCAGCTTGGGACAGGAGGGCACAGATACGCAGTATTTT. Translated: CASSLGQEGTDTQYF.